The 14 T cell receptor beta chains listed next were all sequenced from one sample in a study of blood T cell repertoires in COVID-19. Assay: immunoSEQ multiplex PCR; the TCRdb copy retains only in-frame clones and omits some. The sample has roughly 290,000 clones, more than 85% seen once. The sequenced sample consisted of peripheral blood. Every receptor here comes from a man aged 25 to 45 with acute or convalescent COVID-19.

The chain couples TRBV28 to TRBJ1-5; tentatively, D is TRBD1 (5 bases). Trimming pared 2 bases from V and 5 bases from J, leaving 7 bases between. The CDR3 contains 13 residues. Germline V gene sequence: CDR1 MDHEN, CDR2 SYDVKM. Written as DNA, the CDR3 is TGTGCCAGCAGTTTAGGGGGGGATCAGCCCCAGCATTTT. As protein: CASSLGGDQPQHF.

The J gene is TRBJ1-1, the V gene TRBV5-6; 7 bases match TRBD1. Per germline, CDR1 SGHDT and CDR2 YYEEEE. This CDR3 has 17 residues. The junction had 18 bases not matched to a gene; V was cut back by 6 bases and J by 4 bases. CDR3 nucleotide sequence: TGTGCCAGCACCAATGAAATCCAGACGCAGGGGGGCACTGAAGCTTTCTTT. This sequence encodes CASTNEIQTQGGTEAFF.

The V and J genes are TRBV5-4 and TRBJ2-1; 9 bases are a match to TRBD1. This CDR3 comprises 14 residues. After removal of 10 bases from V and 13 bases from J, the junction contained 18 bases not matched to a gene. The germline V gene encodes CDR1 SGHNT and CDR2 YYREEE (reference sequence). The CDR3 DNA sequence: TGTGCCGTGGGGCGTGACAGGGGGAACCTTGGACAGTTCTTC. Amino acids: CAVGRDRGNLGQFF.

The chain is built from TRBV28 and TRBJ1-1; 8 nucleotides match TRBD1. After removal of 5 bases from V and 1 base from J, the junction contained 6 bases not matched to a gene. The CDR3 extends over 15 amino acids. Germline CDR1 and CDR2: MDHEN and SYDVKM. The chain's CDR3 is CASSLTGTGNTEAFF. The CDR3 DNA reads as TGTGCCAGCAGTCTAACCGGGACAGGGAACACTGAAGCTTTCTTT.

The J gene is TRBJ2-2, the V gene TRBV7-8, with TRBD2 as a possible D gene (6 bases). Trimming stripped 5 bases from V and 0 bases from J, with 10 bases between. The germline V gene has CDR1 SGHVS and CDR2 FQNEAQ. The CDR3 totals 15 residues. The DNA of the CDR3 is TGTGCCAGCAGCGTACTAGCTTCGAACACCGGGGAGCTGTTTTTT. As protein: CASSVLASNTGELFF.

This clone was observed a few times. This rearrangement joins TRBV7-9 to TRBJ2-3, with TRBD2 matching over 8 bases. V lost 2 bases, J lost 6 bases, and 7 bases stayed unmatched. Per the germline V gene, CDR1 is SEHNR and CDR2 is FQNEAQ (reference sequence). CDR3 size: 15 residues. For the CDR3, the DNA is TGTGCCAGCAGCTTAATCAGCGGGAGAAAGGATACGCAGTATTTT. Protein: CASSLISGRKDTQYF.

The CDR3 is CASSATGMTYEQYF. The CDR3 nucleotides read TGCGCCAGCAGCGCGACAGGGATGACCTACGAGCAGTACTTC. The gene calls are TRBV5-1 and TRBJ2-7, with 7 bases identical to TRBD1. The V and J ends lost 4 bases and 2 bases, in that order; junction bases with no gene match: 6. Germline V lookup: CDR1 SGHRS, CDR2 YFSETQ. The CDR3 contains 14 residues.

The V and J genes are TRBV5-1 and TRBJ2-4, with 7 bases fitting TRBD1. The J segment lost 9 bases and the V segment lost 4 bases, leaving 10 bases of the junction unmatched. This CDR3 comprises 14 residues. The germline gives CDR1 SGHRS, CDR2 YFSETQ. CDR3 in DNA: TGCGCCAGCAGCGTCAGGGGGACGGTCGGCATTCAGTACTTC. It codes for CASSVRGTVGIQYF.

This clone occurred a few times. The CDR3 here is CASSQSSPGGMGFNEQFF. CDR3 in DNA: TGCGCCAGCAGCCAATCATCACCGGGAGGAATGGGGTTCAATGAGCAGTTCTTC. J is TRBJ2-1 and V is TRBV4-1; 7 bases match TRBD2. Germline V gene data show CDR1 as MGHRA and CDR2 as YSYEKL. The CDR3 is 18 residues long. V lost 2 bases, J lost 6 bases, and 16 bases stayed unmatched.

J is TRBJ1-6 and V is TRBV5-1; 7 bases align to TRBD1. Germline V lookup: CDR1 SGHRS, CDR2 YFSETQ. Losses at the gene ends were 1 base for V and 8 bases for J; bases not matched to a gene: 6. This CDR3 has 15 residues. The CDR3 nucleotides are TGCGCCAGCAGCTTGTTTGGACAGGAGGATTCACCCCTCCACTTT. It specifies CASSLFGQEDSPLHF.

V usage is TRBV7-9 and J usage is TRBJ2-1; 9 bases are a match to TRBD2. CDR3 size: 18 residues. V trimming: 2 bases; J trimming: 8 bases; junction bases outside the gene matches: 16. The germline V gene encodes CDR1 SEHNR and CDR2 FQNEAQ (reference sequence). CDR3 sequence reads: CASSLTPGRAGGSHEQFF. The CDR3 nucleotides are TGTGCCAGCAGCTTAACCCCAGGGCGAGCGGGAGGATCCCATGAGCAGTTCTTC.

The genes are TRBV7-9 and TRBJ2-3; 16 bases are a match to TRBD2. The CDR3 is 17 amino acids. In germline, CDR1 is SEHNR, CDR2 FQNEAQ (reference sequence). Losses at the gene ends were 5 bases for V and 0 bases for J; bases not matched to a gene: 2. DNA of the CDR3: TGTGCCAGCAGCCGGGGACTAGCGGGGGGGAGCACAGATACGCAGTATTTT. Protein: CASSRGLAGGSTDTQYF. The full variable domain, its missing parts supplied by reference TRBV7-9 and TRBJ2-3, is DTGVSQNPRHKITKRGQNVTFRCDPISEHNRLYWYRQTLGQGPEFLTYFQNEAQLEKSRLLSDRFSAERPKGSFSTLEIQRTEQGDSAMYLCASSRGLAGGSTDTQYFGPGTRLTVL.

CDR3 amino acids: CASSQGRGSYNEQFF. The CDR3 nucleotides are TGTGCCAGCAGCCAAGGGCGAGGCTCCTACAATGAGCAGTTCTTC. The chain joins TRBV3-1 (or the pseudogene TRBV3-2) to TRBJ2-1; D uncertain. Trimming left V 1 base short and J 0 bases short, with 7 bases between. This CDR3 contains 15 residues. Germline-derived CDR1 and CDR2 are LGHDT and YNNKEL (reference sequence).

The table lists this clone with a count of one. V is TRBV28 and J is TRBJ2-7; 8 nucleotides align to TRBD1. The V and J ends lost 5 bases and 5 bases, in that order; junction bases with no gene match: 11. The germline CDR1 and CDR2 sequences are MDHEN and SYDVKM. This CDR3 spans 15 amino acids. In DNA, the CDR3 is TGTGCCAGCAGTCCGCGGACAGGGAAGGGAAACGAGCAGTACTTC. It specifies CASSPRTGKGNEQYF.